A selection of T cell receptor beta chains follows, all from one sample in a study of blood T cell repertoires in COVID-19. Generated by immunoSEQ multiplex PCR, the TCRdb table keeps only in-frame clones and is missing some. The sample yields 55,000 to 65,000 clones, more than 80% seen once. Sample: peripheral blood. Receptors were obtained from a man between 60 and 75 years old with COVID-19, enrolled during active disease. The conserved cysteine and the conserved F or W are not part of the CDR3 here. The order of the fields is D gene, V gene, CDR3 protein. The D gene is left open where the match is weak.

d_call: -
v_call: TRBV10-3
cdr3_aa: ACWGGTYGYT

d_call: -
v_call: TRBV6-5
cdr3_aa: ASSYGSARDEQF

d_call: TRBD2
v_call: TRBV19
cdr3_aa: ASRPLAGGLDTQY

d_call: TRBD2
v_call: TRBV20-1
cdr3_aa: SASLTSGVYNEQF

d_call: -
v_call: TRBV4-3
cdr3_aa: ASSRGVGKETQY

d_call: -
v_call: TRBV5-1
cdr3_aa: ASSVWTAPGEQY

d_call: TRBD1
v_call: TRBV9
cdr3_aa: ASSYGTATEAF

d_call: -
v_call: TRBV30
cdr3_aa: AWSVWPGSEAF

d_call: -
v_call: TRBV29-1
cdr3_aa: SVEDPAGLF

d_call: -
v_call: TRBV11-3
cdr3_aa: ASSSYRENSPLH

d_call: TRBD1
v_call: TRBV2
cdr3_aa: ASRPDRGHTEAF

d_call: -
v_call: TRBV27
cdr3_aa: ASSLSVSGVPGNTIY

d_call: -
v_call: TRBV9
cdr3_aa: ASTSGTSYNEQF

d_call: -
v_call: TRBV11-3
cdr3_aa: ASSTRQIAKNIQY

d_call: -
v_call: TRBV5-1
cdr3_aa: ASSLGDFVYEQY

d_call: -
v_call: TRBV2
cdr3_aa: ASSPYGGGRRDTQY

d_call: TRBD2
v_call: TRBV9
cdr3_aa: ASSGTSGGSTDTQY

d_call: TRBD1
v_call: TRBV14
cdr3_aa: ASSVGQGTEQY

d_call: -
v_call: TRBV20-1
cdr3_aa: SASRNNEQF

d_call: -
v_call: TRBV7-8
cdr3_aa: ASSLGPPRWGRETQY

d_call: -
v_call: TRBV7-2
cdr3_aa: ASSSPGLRNTEAF

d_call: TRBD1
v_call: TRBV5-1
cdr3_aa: ASSLTGGAERVYGYT

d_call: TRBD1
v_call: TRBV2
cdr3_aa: ASSEQGAPETQY

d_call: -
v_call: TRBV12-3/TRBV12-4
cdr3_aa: ASSVGARQPQH

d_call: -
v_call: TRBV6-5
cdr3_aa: ASSLTGKIDGYT

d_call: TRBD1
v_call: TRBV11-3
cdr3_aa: ASSSGQIYEQY

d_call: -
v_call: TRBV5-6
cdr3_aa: ASSDEGLSTNEKLF

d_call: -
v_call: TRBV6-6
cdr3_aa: ASGSRGREIYNEQF

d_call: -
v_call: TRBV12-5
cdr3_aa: ASGFRPGSSTDTQY

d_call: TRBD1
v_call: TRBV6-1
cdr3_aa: ASSEGQGGFKYGYT

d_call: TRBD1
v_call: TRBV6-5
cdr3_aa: ASGQARTYEQY

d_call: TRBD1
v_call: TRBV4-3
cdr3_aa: ASSRDRAPNQPQH

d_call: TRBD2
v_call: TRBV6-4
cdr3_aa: ASSVGTSGTTPHEQF

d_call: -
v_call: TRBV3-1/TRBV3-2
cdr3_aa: ASSQGLGREQF

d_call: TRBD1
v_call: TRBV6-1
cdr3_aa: ASSASDREIIYEQY

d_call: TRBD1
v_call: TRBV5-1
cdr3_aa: ASSVTGTGYEQY

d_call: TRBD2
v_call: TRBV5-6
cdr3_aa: ASSFGLSAGGLQETQY

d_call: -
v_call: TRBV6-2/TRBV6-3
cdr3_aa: ASSYSGGNTEAF

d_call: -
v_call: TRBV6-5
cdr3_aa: ASSSRGLAQAVEAF

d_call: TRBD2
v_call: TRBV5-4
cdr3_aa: ASSSPSPAGARDEQF

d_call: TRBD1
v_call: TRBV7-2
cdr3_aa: ASSLGQGKTEAF

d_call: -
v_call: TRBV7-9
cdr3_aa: ASREPNTEAF

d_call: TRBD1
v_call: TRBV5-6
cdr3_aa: ASSPDRGRGHGKLF

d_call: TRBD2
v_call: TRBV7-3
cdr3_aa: ASSLFASGAANTGELF